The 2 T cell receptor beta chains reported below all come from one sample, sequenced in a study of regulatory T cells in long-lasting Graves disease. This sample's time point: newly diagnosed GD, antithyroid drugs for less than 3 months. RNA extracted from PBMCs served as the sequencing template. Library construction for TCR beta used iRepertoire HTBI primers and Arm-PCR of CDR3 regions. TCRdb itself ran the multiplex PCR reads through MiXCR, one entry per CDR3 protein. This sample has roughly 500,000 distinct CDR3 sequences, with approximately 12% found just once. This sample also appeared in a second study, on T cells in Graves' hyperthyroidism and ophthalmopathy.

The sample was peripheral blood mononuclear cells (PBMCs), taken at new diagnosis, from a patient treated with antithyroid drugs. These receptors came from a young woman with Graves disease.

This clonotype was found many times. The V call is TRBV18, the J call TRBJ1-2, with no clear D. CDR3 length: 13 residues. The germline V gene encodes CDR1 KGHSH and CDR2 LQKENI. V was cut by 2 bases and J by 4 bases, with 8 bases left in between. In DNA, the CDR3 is TGTGCCAGCTCACCATTTAGTCCCTATGGCTACACCTTC. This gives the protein CASSPFSPYGYTF.

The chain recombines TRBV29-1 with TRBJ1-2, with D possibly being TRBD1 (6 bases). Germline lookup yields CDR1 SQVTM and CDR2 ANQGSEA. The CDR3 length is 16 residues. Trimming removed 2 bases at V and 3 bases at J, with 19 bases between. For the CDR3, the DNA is TGCAGCGTTGAAAGGGGCGTTCAGGGGACCTACTATGGCTACACCTTC. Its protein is CSVERGVQGTYYGYTF.